This passage covers 22 T cell receptor beta chains from one sample sequenced in a study of blood T cell repertoires in COVID-19. The table came from immunoSEQ multiplex PCR; TCRdb's copy has only in-frame clones and leaves some out. The table has over 100,000 clones, approximately 80% seen once. The source material was peripheral blood. These receptors all come from a woman aged 45-65 years with acute or convalescent COVID-19.

The genes are TRBV9 and TRBJ2-1; D is undetermined. CDR3 length: 15 amino acids. Germline V lookup: CDR1 SGDLS, CDR2 YYNGEE. Trimming cost V 0 bases and J 0 bases, with 7 bases left between them. The CDR3 spells CASSVAQNSYNEQFF. The CDR3 DNA sequence: TGTGCCAGCAGCGTAGCCCAAAACTCCTACAATGAGCAGTTCTTC.

This CDR3 is CASSPGVYGYTF. CDR3 bases: TGTGCCAGCAGCCCGGGGGTCTATGGCTACACCTTC. The chain combines TRBV6-5 with TRBJ1-2, with D maybe TRBD1 (5 bases). With 6 bases removed from V and 4 bases from J, the gap between germline ends came to 9 bases. CDR3 length: 12 residues. Per germline, CDR1 MNHEY and CDR2 SVGAGI.

CDR3 DNA: TGTGCCGGAAACATGGGACTTGAAGAGACCCAGTACTTC. It is translated as CAGNMGLEETQYF. The chain combines TRBV2 with TRBJ2-5; a weak D match, TRBD2 (6 bases). The CDR3 sequence is 13 residues long. V was shortened by 11 bases and J by 3 bases, with 16 bases between the two germline ends. Germline V gives CDR1 SNHLY, CDR2 FYNNEI.

This chain connects TRBV10-1 to TRBJ2-1; D unclear. V shed 2 bases and J shed 11 bases, with 10 bases lying between them. Germline loops: CDR1 WNHNN, CDR2 SYGVQD (reference sequence). The CDR3 length is 12 residues. The CDR3 coding sequence is TGCGCCAGCAGTGAGAATTACGAGAAGCAGTTCTTC. Translating gives CASSENYEKQFF.

V and J are TRBV18 and TRBJ1-2, with D hard to call. Germline CDR1 is KGHSH and CDR2 is LQKENI. The CDR3 is 13 amino acids. The V end lost 0 bases, the J end lost 8 bases, and 10 bases lay between the germline ends. The chain's CDR3 is CASSPPAREGYTF. The CDR3 DNA reads TGTGCCAGCTCACCACCGGCGAGGGAGGGCTACACCTTC.

The chain recombines TRBV11-2 with TRBJ1-1; perhaps TRBD1 as D (6 bases). Trimming stripped 1 base from V and 0 bases from J, with 12 bases between. The germline V gene has CDR1 SGHAT and CDR2 FQNNGV. The CDR3 is 16 residues long. CDR3 coding DNA: TGTGCCAGCAGCTTAGCCACAGGGATCTTGAACACTGAAGCTTTCTTT. This codes for CASSLATGILNTEAFF.

The chain employs TRBV19 and TRBJ2-6, with D possibly matching TRBD1 (5 bases). Germline lookup yields CDR1 LNHDA and CDR2 SQIVND (reference sequence). This CDR3 has 18 amino acids. Trimming stripped 7 bases from V and 0 bases from J, with 19 bases between. The DNA for the CDR3 is TGTGCCAGTACTTGGACACCGTCTTTTGACTCTGGGGCCAACGTCCTGACTTTC. Its protein is CASTWTPSFDSGANVLTF.

The chain couples TRBV7-9 to TRBJ1-2; 7 nucleotides agree with TRBD1. The CDR3 consists of 14 residues. J lost 2 bases, V lost 4 bases, and 4 bases had no gene match. The germline V gene encodes CDR1 SEHNR and CDR2 FQNEAQ (reference sequence). This CDR3 is CASSSPGGNYGYTF. CDR3 bases: TGTGCCAGCAGCTCACCAGGGGGGAACTATGGCTACACCTTC.

This chain joins TRBV4-1 and TRBJ2-6, with TRBD1 matching 7 bases. This CDR3 has 19 residues. V gave up 4 bases and J gave up 0 bases; unmatched junction bases: 12. Germline CDR1 reads MGHRA; CDR2 reads YSYEKL. The CDR3 DNA reads TGCGCCAGCAGCCCAAGCGGCTCAGGGGGAGACTCTGGGGCCAACGTCCTGACTTTC. It translates to CASSPSGSGGDSGANVLTF.

The chain carries TRBV5-5 and TRBJ1-1; possible D gene TRBD1, 5 bases. V shed 0 bases and J shed 5 bases, with 14 bases lying between them. The CDR3 covers 15 residues. Germline values: CDR1 SGHKS, CDR2 YYEKEE (reference sequence). CDR3 nucleotide sequence: TGTGCCAGCAGCTTGGAATGGGGCGCATTGACTGAAGCTTTCTTT. Amino acid sequence: CASSLEWGALTEAFF.

This clone was detected a few times. The chain joins TRBV18 to TRBJ1-1; 7 nucleotides line up with TRBD1. Germline V lookup: CDR1 KGHSH, CDR2 LQKENI. The CDR3 extends over 13 amino acids. V dropped 3 bases and J dropped 5; count of bases not matched to a gene: 3. CDR3 residues: CASSPAGGTEAFF. CDR3 DNA: TGTGCCAGCTCACCGGCAGGGGGGACTGAAGCTTTCTTT.

The CDR3 sequence: CASSPTGALGYTF. CDR3 nucleotides: TGTGCCAGCAGCCCGACTGGAGCCCTAGGCTACACCTTC. The chain links TRBV5-6 to TRBJ1-2; D gene uncertain. The germline gives CDR1 SGHDT, CDR2 YYEEEE. The length of the CDR3 is 13 residues. The V end lost 4 bases, the J end lost 8 bases, and 15 bases lay between the germline ends.

This clone was recorded a few times. CDR3 residues: CASSYGMTGAATEAFF. CDR3 bases: TGCGCCAGCAGCTACGGGATGACAGGGGCGGCCACTGAAGCTTTCTTT. The chain joins TRBV5-1 to TRBJ1-1, with TRBD1 matching 8 bases. Trimming took 3 bases from V and 4 from J; bases not matched to a gene: 11. The V gene's germline CDR1 is SGHRS and CDR2 YFSETQ. This CDR3 spans 16 amino acids.

This clone was seen only once. The chain is built from TRBV7-6 and TRBJ2-3; TRBD1 aligns across 9 bases. CDR3 length: 16 amino acids. The V and J ends lost 5 bases and 2 bases, in that order; junction bases with no gene match: 8. Germline V gene data show CDR1 as SGHVS and CDR2 as FNYEAQ. In DNA, the CDR3 is TGTGCCAGCAGCCTAAGGACAGGGGTGGTCACAGATACGCAGTATTTT. Its protein product is CASSLRTGVVTDTQYF. Drawing the rest from reference TRBV7-6 and TRBJ2-3, the complete variable domain is GAGVSQSPRYKVTKRGQDVALRCDPISGHVSLYWYRQALGQGPEFLTYFNYEAQQDKSGLPNDRFSAERPEGSISTLTIQRTEQRDSAMYRCASSLRTGVVTDTQYFGPGTRLTVL.

This chain joins TRBV19 and TRBJ1-1; the D is unclear. This CDR3 comprises 14 residues. In germline, CDR1 is LNHDA, CDR2 SQIVND (reference sequence). Trimming shortened V by 3 bases and J by 6 bases, and 14 bases separated the two germline ends. The CDR3, as DNA: TGTGCCAGTAGTATGCGCCGGGAGGGCGCTGAAGCTTTCTTT. Its protein is CASSMRREGAEAFF. The variable domain in full, completed from reference TRBV19 and TRBJ1-1, reads DGGITQSPKYLFRKEGQNVTLSCEQNLNHDAMYWYRQDPGQGLRLIYYSQIVNDFQKGDIAEGYSVSREKKESFPLTVTSAQKNPTAFYLCASSMRREGAEAFFGQGTRLTVV.

The chain links TRBV6-4 to TRBJ1-1, with D possibly matching TRBD1 (5 bases). The CDR3 covers 14 residues. Germline V lookup: CDR1 MRHNA, CDR2 SNTAGT. The CDR3, as DNA: TGTGAACACTCGGCGGGGGGGGTTCACACTGAAGCTTTCTTT. As protein: CEHSAGGVHTEAFF.

This chain connects TRBV30 to TRBJ1-2; D is perhaps TRBD1 (6 bases). The CDR3 loop spans 14 amino acids. Germline values: CDR1 GTSNPN, CDR2 SVGIG (reference sequence). The V and J ends lost 5 bases and 8 bases respectively, with 21 bases between them. CDR3 coding DNA: TGTGCCTGGGGCGGACAGAGTCCCTCTAAAGGCTACACCTTC. Its translation: CAWGGQSPSKGYTF.

Here the CDR3 DNA reads TGTGCCAGCAGCTTAGAAATCGGGGGGGCGGAGCAGTACTTC. It codes for CASSLEIGGAEQYF. V and J are TRBV7-2 and TRBJ2-7, with 8 bases identical to TRBD2. This CDR3 is 14 amino acids long. Germline loops: CDR1 SGHTA, CDR2 FQGNSA. With 1 base clipped from V and 7 bases from J, the junction kept 6 bases outside the gene matches.

This chain connects TRBV15 to TRBJ2-7; no clear D. CDR1 and CDR2 from the germline V gene are LNHNV and YYDKDF (reference sequence). The CDR3 totals 14 residues. Trimming left V 0 bases short and J 1 base short, with 7 bases between. CDR3 sequence (DNA): TGTGCCACCAGCAGAGAGGGCGTATCCTACGAGCAGTACTTC. Encoded protein: CATSREGVSYEQYF. The full variable domain, completed using reference TRBV15 and TRBJ2-7, is DAMVIQNPRYQVTQFGKPVTLSCSQTLNHNVMYWYQQKSSQAPKLLFHYYDKDFNNEADTPDNFQSRRPNTSFCFLDIRSPGLGDTAMYLCATSREGVSYEQYFGPGTRLTVT.

This sequence joins TRBV6-1 and TRBJ1-2; TRBD1 aligns across 8 bases. With V trimmed by 0 bases and J by 5 bases, 2 bases remained unmatched. The CDR3 runs 14 residues. Germline V lookup: CDR1 MNHNS, CDR2 SASEGT. This CDR3 is CASSEADRGYGYTF. CDR3 sequence (DNA): TGTGCCAGCAGTGAAGCCGACAGGGGTTATGGCTACACCTTC.

The chain has TRBV3-1 (or the pseudogene TRBV3-2) and TRBJ1-1; D gene uncertain. Per the germline V gene, CDR1 is LGHDT and CDR2 is YNNKEL (reference sequence). This CDR3 spans 15 amino acids. Trimming removed 0 bases at V and 10 bases at J, with 18 bases between. The CDR3: CASSQDAAQGGVAFF. The CDR3 DNA reads as TGTGCCAGCAGCCAAGATGCAGCCCAAGGAGGAGTAGCTTTCTTT.

This clone was counted once. The CDR3: CAAGGASNTGELFF. CDR3 DNA: TGTGCCGCGGGGGGGGCCTCGAACACCGGGGAGCTGTTTTTT. V usage is TRBV7-7 and J usage is TRBJ2-2; 9 bases are a match to TRBD2. There are 14 residues in the CDR3. Germline V CDR1 and CDR2: SSHAT, FNYEAQ (reference sequence). Trimming cost V 11 bases and J 0 bases; bases outside gene matches: 4. Drawing the rest from reference TRBV7-7 and TRBJ2-2, the complete variable domain is GAGVSQSPRYKVTKRGQDVTLRCDPISSHATLYWYQQALGQGPEFLTYFNYEAQPDKSGLPSDRFSAERPEGSISTLTIQRTEQRDSAMYRCAAGGASNTGELFFGEGSRLTVL.